The present T cell receptor beta chain was sequenced within a study of blood T cell repertoires in COVID-19. Study-level background: Material from acute and convalescent COVID-19 was sourced from the United States, Italy and Spain. T cells, B-cell-depleted T cells, or PBMCs provided the cDNA or gDNA that served as material.

Between the trimmed V and J ends, which lost 5 bases and 0 bases, there was a span of 14 bases. CDR3 size: 16 residues. CDR1 is SGHTA, CDR2 FQGNSA, per germline. Per the authors' pipeline: From reference gene primer amplification, estimates of nucleated cell counts were derived. TCRdb keeps only in-frame clones here, not all; method: immunoSEQ multiplex PCR. The V and J calls and clone size were taken over from that table, and D and trimming were inferred from the DNA. The data show more than 50,000 clones, 80% to 85% seen once. V usage is TRBV7-2 and J usage is TRBJ2-1, with D unclear. Sequenced sample: peripheral blood. The receptor was derived from a human donor in a cohort sampled during active COVID-19. CDR3: CASSAGVGVSYNEQFF. CDR3 in DNA: TGTGCCAGCAGCGCCGGAGTGGGTGTCTCCTACAATGAGCAGTTCTTC.